A single T cell receptor beta chain is shown here with its context. The data belong to a study of blood T cell repertoires in COVID-19. Overall study: T cells, B-cell-depleted T cells, or PBMCs provided the cDNA or gDNA that served as material.

How the authors handled the data: Cell counts per sample came from amplifying reference gene primers. Method: immunoSEQ multiplex PCR; TCRdb's copy keeps in-frame clones and lacks some. V and J calls and clone size are copied from that table; D and trimming were computed from the DNA. Of roughly 330,000 clones listed, roughly 90% are singletons. The CDR3 has 14 residues. Germline lookup yields CDR1 MNHEY and CDR2 SMNVEV (reference sequence). V shed 5 bases and J 3 bases; nucleotides not matched to a gene: 6. This chain links TRBV27 with TRBJ1-1, with TRBD1 matching over 7 bases. This clonotype originated in a man younger than 35 who had recovered from COVID-19. The sample taken for sequencing was peripheral blood. The CDR3 here is CASSLGQFDTEAFF. CDR3 bases: TGTGCCAGCAGTCTGGGACAGTTTGACACTGAAGCTTTCTTT.